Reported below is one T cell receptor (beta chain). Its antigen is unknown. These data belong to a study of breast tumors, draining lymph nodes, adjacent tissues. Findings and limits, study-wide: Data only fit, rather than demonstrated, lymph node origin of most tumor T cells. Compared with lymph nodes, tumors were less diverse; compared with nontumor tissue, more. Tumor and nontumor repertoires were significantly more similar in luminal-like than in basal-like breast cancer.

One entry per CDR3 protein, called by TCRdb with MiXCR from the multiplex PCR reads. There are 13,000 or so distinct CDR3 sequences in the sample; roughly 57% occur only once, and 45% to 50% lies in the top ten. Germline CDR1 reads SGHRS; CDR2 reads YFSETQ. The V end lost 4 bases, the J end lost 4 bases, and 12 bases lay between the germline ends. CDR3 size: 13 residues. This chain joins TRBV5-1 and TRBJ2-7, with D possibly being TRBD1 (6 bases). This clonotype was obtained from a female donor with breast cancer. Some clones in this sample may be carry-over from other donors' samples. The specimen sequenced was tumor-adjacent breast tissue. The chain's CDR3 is CASSQGSNYEQYF. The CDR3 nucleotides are TGCGCCAGCAGCCAGGGGAGTAATTACGAGCAGTACTTC. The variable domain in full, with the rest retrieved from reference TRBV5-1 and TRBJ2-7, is KAGVTQTPRYLIKTRGQQVTLSCSPISGHRSVSWYQQTPGQGLQFLFEYFSETQRNKGNFPGRFSGRQFSNSRSEMNVSTLELGDSALYLCASSQGSNYEQYFGPGTRLTVT.